The sequence of this T cell receptor beta chain was determined in a study of T cells in Graves' hyperthyroidism and ophthalmopathy. Findings and caveats of the study: Ophthalmopathy cases were set apart from stable hyperthyroidism by a 13 V-J model. The model's output predicted ophthalmopathy at a median of 6.5 months prior to onset.

Germline CDR1 SGHRS, CDR2 YFSETQ. V was cut by 4 bases and J by 7 bases, with 18 bases left in between. CDR3 length: 15 residues. This clonotype was seen a few times. The antigen is unknown. The investigators amplified TCR beta CDR3 regions from RNA transcripts. Researchers ran a first-round RT-PCR on the TCR CDR3 using the HTBI primer set. From the multiplex PCR reads, TCRdb called clonotypes with MiXCR, one entry per CDR3 protein. The sample consists of a few hundred thousand distinct CDR3 sequences, about a fifth of them appearing once. This chain joins TRBV5-1 and TRBJ2-1, with D possibly called TRBD1 or TRBD2 (6 bases each). The clonotype originates from a man in his late teens or twenties with Graves' ophthalmopathy. Source material: blood. CDR3 DNA sequence: TGCGCCAGCAGCCCCACTAGGGGGGTGGGGAATGAGCAGTTCTTC. It specifies CASSPTRGVGNEQFF.